This T cell receptor (beta chain) came from a study of regulatory T cells in long-lasting Graves disease (TCRdb year 2021). The study in broad terms: Patients with newly diagnosed Graves' disease had been on antithyroid drugs for under 3 months. Peripheral blood TCR sequencing and RNA sequencing compared persistent Graves' disease patients with newly diagnosed Graves' disease patients. The study took place in China and was registered as a clinical trial. TCR sequencing covered some 13 persistent and around 20 newly diagnosed Graves' disease patients, around 33 samples in total.

Here is what the overall study found, with its caveats: Lower TCR Shannon entropy and fewer highly expanded clones were observed in persistent Graves' disease patients than in newly diagnosed patients, which suggested clonal expansion. The small sample size was acknowledged by the authors as a limitation that may reduce accuracy. The study examined only peripheral blood because the primary lesion, thyroid tissue, could not be accessed. Preferential use of TRBV28, TRBJ1-2 and TRBJ2-5 was observed in persistent disease, whereas TRBV20-1 and TRBJ2-1 were favored in newly diagnosed disease. Patients with persistent disease shared more public clonotypes (fewer than 3,000) than newly diagnosed patients did (roughly 970). Sequencing and analysis were restricted to the TCR beta chain.

Library creation used multiplex PCR. The listed sequencing device is Illumina HiSeq 4000. iRepertoire HTBI primers and Arm-PCR amplification of CDR3 regions were used to construct TCR beta libraries. Gel purification was performed on PCR products prior to sequencing. The paper's data handling went like this. Gene usage analysis of CDR3 amino acid clonotypes used the 55 to 80 TRBV and approximately 13 TRBJ segments found across samples. COPE and FqMerger were used to merge the filtered high-quality paired reads into contigs. BLAST was used to align contigs to the IMGT TRBV, TRBD and TRBJ reference genes, and CDR3 was defined following IMGT. Any clonotype with a frequency above 0.1% was counted as a highly expanded clone. Repertoire diversity was measured by Shannon entropy, and V-J evenness by the Gini coefficient. Clonotypes shared by more than one individual were considered public. TCRdb handled the public reads itself, with Q25 trimming in fastp and clone calling in MiXCR, and kept productive beta chains. Rows with one shared CDR3 protein collapse into an entry with the most common genes and DNA. TCRdb's processing, not the authors', yielded these V and J calls. A total of 400,000 to 500,000 distinct CDR3 sequences appear in this sample, 14% of them only once. The top ten constitute roughly 18% of the sample.

CDR1 MNHEY and CDR2 SMNVEV are derived from the germline V gene (reference sequence). Trimming accounts for 2 bases at V and 9 bases at J, while the number of junction bases matched to no gene is 4. The CDR3, cysteine through phenylalanine, is 14 amino acids long. Only CDR3 DNA remains: 42 bases, in frame from the first base. In the paper's terms, the time point label means: newly diagnosed GD, antithyroid drugs for less than 3 months. For both TCR sequencing and RNA sequencing, RNA was extracted from PBMCs using TRIzol. Graves' disease was diagnosed according to American Thyroid Association guidelines. Recruitment of patients was carried out at an endocrinology department in Xi'an, China. From each patient, around 8.3 milliliters of peripheral blood was collected into an EDTA anticoagulant tube. Ficoll Paque Plus density gradient separation was used to isolate PBMCs, and no further T cell sorting was performed. An Agilent 2100 Bioanalyzer and agarose gel were used to check RNA quality, while a NanoDrop 2000 measured RNA concentration.

This clonotype was counted at least ten times. The antigen this receptor binds is unknown. No base quality information exists; no much larger clone differs at one position. The sample was also linked to a second study, of T cells in Graves' hyperthyroidism and ophthalmopathy. As that second paper reports: Stable Graves' hyperthyroidism was defined as no progression to ophthalmopathy during 18 months of follow-up. Hyperthyroidism patients were newly diagnosed, had a disease duration of under 2 months, and were aged 18 to 65 years. The study excluded patients with uncontrolled infections, other autoimmune diseases, pregnancy or lactation. Diagnoses relied on clinical symptoms, serum thyroxine and TRAb, thyroid ultrasound and orbital computed tomography. The first round of RT-PCR for the TCR CDR3 was performed with the HTBI primer set and the Qiagen OneStep RT-PCR kit. Most expanded thyroid clonotypes (frequency above 0.001) were also detected in blood, suggesting blood repertoires may reflect thyroid immune responses. A model built on a 13 V-J signature distinguished ophthalmopathy from stable hyperthyroidism, reaching 87.88% sensitivity and under 84% specificity in cross-validation and 80%/75% in testing. In validation, progression to ophthalmopathy was predicted by the model with around 70% sensitivity and under 85% specificity, a median of roughly 6 months before onset. TCR V-J signatures able to tell the groups apart were searched for in a discovery cohort of 90 to 100 patients, of whom more than 40 had Graves' ophthalmopathy and 57 had stable Graves' hyperthyroidism. An independent validation cohort of around 19 hyperthyroidism patients and 17 patients who later progressed to ophthalmopathy tested prospective prediction of ophthalmopathy. The roughly 100 discovery patients were randomly divided into training and test sets at a 7:3 ratio. The study also compared thyroid tissue and blood T-cell repertoires from 5 to 7 Graves' hyperthyroidism patients. Once sampling was done, hyperthyroidism patients were given methimazole at a starting dose of 30 mg daily, whereas ophthalmopathy patients were given high-dose intravenous methylprednisolone. A second multiplex PCR round built the libraries, followed by size selection and purification. Sequencing of the libraries was done on an Illumina HiSeq2000 using paired-end 100 bp reads. SOAPnuke was used to process the raw data, throwing out any read that contained adapters or uncalled bases, had a mean Phred below 15, or lacked an exact constant-primer or identifier match. COPE v1.2.5 was used to merge the high-quality paired reads, and each unique nucleotide sequence was defined as a clonotype. MiTCR v1.1 was used to align the clonotypes against IMGT TRBV, TRBD and TRBJ reference segments. The analysis included only V-J combinations with a frequency above 0.0001, which together covered around 99% of the repertoires. A TCS score was defined as the ratio between F50 (clonal expansion) and ExV (chaos), using BLOSUM62-based TCRdist between CDR3 peptides within each V-J. Welch's t-statistics and random forest reduced several hundred V-J features to roughly 13, which were used in a naive Bayes classifier (R e1071). No statistical method was used to fix the sample size in advance, and group allocation was not hidden from the investigators. The paper describes TCR Vbeta CDR3 sequencing of 135 peripheral blood samples, made up of fewer than 50 ophthalmopathy patients, more than 70 hyperthyroidism patients and some 17 progressor patients.

Source: peripheral blood mononuclear cells (PBMCs), taken at new diagnosis, from a patient treated with antithyroid drugs. This receptor was obtained from a woman between 50 and 59 years old with Graves disease. Donor details come from another sample of the same person, matched by shared clones. The chain joins TRBV27 to TRBJ2-1, and 10 junction bases match TRBD2. The CDR3 reads as follows: CASSLRAGGREQFF. Here is the DNA: TGTGCCAGCAGTTTACGAGCGGGAGGGCGTGAGCAGTTCTTC.